This TCR beta chain appears in the sequencing data of a study of T-cell reconstitution after alpha-beta-depleted transplantation in children. Per germline, CDR1 SGHRS and CDR2 YFSETQ. This CDR3 is 15 amino acids long. Trimming stripped 0 bases from V and 6 bases from J, with 13 bases between. Findings and limits, study-wide: Expanded graft clones numbering several hundred reportedly gave rise to alpha-beta T cells about two months after transplant.

Unique molecular identifiers were incorporated when the TCRbeta library was constructed. TCRdb re-called the PCR reads through MiXCR, storing one row per CDR3 protein. The sample lists approximately 800,000 distinct CDR3 sequences, roughly 15% occurring once. As concerns this clonotype: Its antigen is unknown.

The chain carries TRBV5-1 and TRBJ2-4; perhaps TRBD1 as D (5 bases). This specimen consisted of PBMCs, mostly from graft donor cells, obtained 360 days after TCRalphabeta/CD19-depleted stem cell transplant. The clonotype was recovered from a male patient younger than 18 who had a stem cell transplant for acute lymphoblastic leukemia, so the T cells may come from the graft donor. The CDR3 is CASSLGRGGGNIQYF. The CDR3 nucleotides are TGCGCCAGCAGCTTGGGAAGGGGTGGTGGAAACATTCAGTACTTC.